This T cell receptor (beta chain) was observed in a study of PD-L1 blockade in urothelial cancer. Study-wide context: In the patient group, about 90% of the roughly 29 were males with bladder-origin urothelial cancer. Prior exposure to chemotherapy in patients amounted to 0 to 3 regimens received. Blood analysis occurred 3 weeks (second dose) and 6 weeks after treatment start.

Germline CDR1 is SNHLY and CDR2 is FYNNEI. V lost 3 bases, J lost 4 bases, and 12 bases lay in between. The CDR3 consists of 14 residues. To note about this clone: The sample carries other DNA sequences with the same CDR3.

Data came from immunoSEQ multiplex PCR; TCRdb stores just in-frame clones and leaves some out. The sample has 70,000 or so clones; around four fifths are singletons. The sequence derives from an older man with urothelial cancer. The material was PBMCs, obtained around atezolizumab (anti-PD-L1) treatment. The chain couples TRBV2 to TRBJ1-1; a weak D match, TRBD1 (6 bases). Here the CDR3 DNA reads TGTGCCAGCAGTGAGCAGGGGCCGAGCACTGAAGCTTTCTTT. It is translated as CASSEQGPSTEAFF.